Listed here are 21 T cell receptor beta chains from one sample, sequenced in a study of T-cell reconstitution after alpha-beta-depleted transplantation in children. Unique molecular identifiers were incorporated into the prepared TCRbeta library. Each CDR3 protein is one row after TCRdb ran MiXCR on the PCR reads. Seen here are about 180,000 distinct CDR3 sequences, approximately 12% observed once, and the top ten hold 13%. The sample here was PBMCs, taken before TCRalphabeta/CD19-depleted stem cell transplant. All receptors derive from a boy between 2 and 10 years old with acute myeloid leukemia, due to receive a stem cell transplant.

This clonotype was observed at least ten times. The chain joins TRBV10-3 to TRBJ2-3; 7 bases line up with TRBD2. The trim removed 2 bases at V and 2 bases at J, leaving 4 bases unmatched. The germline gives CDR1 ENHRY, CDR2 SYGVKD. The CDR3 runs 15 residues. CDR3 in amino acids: CAISEGSGDTDTQYF. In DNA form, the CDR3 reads TGTGCCATCAGTGAGGGGAGCGGGGACACAGATACGCAGTATTTT.

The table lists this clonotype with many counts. CDR3 residues: CASSLGRQGASGELFF. The CDR3 DNA sequence: TGTGCCAGCAGCTTAGGGAGACAGGGGGCATCCGGGGAGCTGTTTTTT. The chain has TRBV7-8 and TRBJ2-2, with TRBD1 matching 10 bases. The CDR3 totals 16 residues. Germline V gives CDR1 SGHVS, CDR2 FQNEAQ. V gave up 1 base and J gave up 6 bases; unmatched junction bases: 5.

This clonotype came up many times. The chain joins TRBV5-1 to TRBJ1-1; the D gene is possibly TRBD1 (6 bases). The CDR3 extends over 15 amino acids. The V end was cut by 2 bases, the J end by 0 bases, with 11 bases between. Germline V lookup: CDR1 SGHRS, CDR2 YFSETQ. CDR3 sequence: CASSFVDSVNTEAFF. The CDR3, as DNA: TGCGCCAGCAGCTTCGTGGACAGCGTGAACACTGAAGCTTTCTTT.

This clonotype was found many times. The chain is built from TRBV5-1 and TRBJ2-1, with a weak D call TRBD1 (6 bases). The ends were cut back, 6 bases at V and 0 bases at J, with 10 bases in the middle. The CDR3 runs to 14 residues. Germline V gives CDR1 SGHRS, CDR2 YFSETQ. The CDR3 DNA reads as TGCGCCAGCAACGCAGGGGACTCCTACAATGAGCAGTTCTTC. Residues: CASNAGDSYNEQFF.

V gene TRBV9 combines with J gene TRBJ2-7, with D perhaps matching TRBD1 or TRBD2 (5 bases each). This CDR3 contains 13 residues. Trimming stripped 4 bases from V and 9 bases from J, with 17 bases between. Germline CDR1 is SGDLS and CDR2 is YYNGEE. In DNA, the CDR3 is TGTGCCAGCAGCTTCGGGGACGGCTCCCGGCAGTACGTC. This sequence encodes CASSFGDGSRQYV.

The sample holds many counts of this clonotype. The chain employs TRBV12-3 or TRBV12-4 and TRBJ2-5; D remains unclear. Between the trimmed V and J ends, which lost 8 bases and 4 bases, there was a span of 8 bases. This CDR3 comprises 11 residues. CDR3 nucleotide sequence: TGTGCCAGCCGCAACTCAGAGACCCAGTACTTC. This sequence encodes CASRNSETQYF.

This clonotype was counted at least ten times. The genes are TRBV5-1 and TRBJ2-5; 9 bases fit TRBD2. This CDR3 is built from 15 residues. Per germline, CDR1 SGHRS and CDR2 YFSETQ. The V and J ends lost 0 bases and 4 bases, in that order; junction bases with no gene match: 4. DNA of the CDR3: TGCGCCAGCAGCTTGGAGGGACTAGCTGGAGAGACCCAGTACTTC. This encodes CASSLEGLAGETQYF.

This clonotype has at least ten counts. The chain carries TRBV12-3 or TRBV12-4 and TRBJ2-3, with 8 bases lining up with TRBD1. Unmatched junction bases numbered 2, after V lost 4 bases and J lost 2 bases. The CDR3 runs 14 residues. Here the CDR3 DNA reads TGTGCCAGCAGTTGGACAGGGTTCACAGATACGCAGTATTTT. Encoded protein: CASSWTGFTDTQYF.

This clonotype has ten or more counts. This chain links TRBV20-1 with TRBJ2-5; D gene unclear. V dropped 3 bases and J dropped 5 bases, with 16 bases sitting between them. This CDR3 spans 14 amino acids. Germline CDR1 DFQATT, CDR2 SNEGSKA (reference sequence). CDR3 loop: CSASRPNFQETQYF. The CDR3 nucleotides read TGCAGTGCTAGTCGCCCAAACTTCCAGGAGACCCAGTACTTC.

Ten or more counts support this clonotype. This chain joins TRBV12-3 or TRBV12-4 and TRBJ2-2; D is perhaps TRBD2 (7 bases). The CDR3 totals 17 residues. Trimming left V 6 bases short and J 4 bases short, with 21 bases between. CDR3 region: CASSSIGGPLGTGELFF. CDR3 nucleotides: TGTGCCAGCAGCTCTATCGGGGGGCCCTTGGGCACCGGGGAGCTGTTTTTT.

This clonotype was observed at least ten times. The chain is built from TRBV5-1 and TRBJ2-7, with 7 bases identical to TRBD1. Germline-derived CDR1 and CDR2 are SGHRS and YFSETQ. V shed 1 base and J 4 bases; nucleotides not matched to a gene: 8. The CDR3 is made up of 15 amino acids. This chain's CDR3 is CASSLTGTAGYEQYF. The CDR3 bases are TGCGCCAGCAGCTTGACCGGGACAGCTGGGTACGAGCAGTACTTC.

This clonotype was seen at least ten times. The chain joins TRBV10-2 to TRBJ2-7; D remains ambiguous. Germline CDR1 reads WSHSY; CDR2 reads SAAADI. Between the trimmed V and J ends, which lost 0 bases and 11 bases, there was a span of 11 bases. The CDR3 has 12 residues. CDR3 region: CASSESALLKYV. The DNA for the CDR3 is TGCGCCAGCAGTGAGTCAGCTCTCCTCAAGTACGTC.

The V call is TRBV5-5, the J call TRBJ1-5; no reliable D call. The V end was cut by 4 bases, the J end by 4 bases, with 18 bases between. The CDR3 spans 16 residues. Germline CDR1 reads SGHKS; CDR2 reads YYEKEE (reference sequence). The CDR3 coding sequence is TGTGCCAGCAGCCGCCGTGAAATTTTGGCGAATCAGCCCCAGCATTTT. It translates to CASSRREILANQPQHF.

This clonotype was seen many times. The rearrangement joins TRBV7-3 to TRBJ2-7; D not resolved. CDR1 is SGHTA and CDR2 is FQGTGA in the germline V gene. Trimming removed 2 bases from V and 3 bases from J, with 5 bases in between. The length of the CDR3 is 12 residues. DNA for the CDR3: TGTGCCAGCAGCTTAGGGGACTACGAGCAGTACTTC. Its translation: CASSLGDYEQYF.

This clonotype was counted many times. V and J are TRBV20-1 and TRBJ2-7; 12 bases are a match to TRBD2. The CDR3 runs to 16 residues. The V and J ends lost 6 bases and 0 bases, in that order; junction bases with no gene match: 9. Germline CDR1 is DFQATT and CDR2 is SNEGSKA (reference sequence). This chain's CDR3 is CSAQTSGRTSSYEQYF. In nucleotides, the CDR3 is TGCAGTGCCCAGACTAGCGGGAGAACGAGCTCCTACGAGCAGTACTTC.

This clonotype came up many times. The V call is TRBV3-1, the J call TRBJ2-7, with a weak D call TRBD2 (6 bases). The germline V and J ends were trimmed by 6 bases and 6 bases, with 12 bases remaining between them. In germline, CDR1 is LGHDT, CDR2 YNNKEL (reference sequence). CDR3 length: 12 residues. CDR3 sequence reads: CASRGVGGEQYF. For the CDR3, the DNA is TGTGCCAGCAGGGGCGTGGGAGGCGAGCAGTACTTC.

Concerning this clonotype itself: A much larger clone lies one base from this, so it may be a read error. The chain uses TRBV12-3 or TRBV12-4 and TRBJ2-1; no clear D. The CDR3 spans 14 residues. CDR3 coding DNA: TGTGTCAGCAGTTCCGTAGCTGATTACAATGAGCAGTTCTTC. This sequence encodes CVSSSVADYNEQFF.

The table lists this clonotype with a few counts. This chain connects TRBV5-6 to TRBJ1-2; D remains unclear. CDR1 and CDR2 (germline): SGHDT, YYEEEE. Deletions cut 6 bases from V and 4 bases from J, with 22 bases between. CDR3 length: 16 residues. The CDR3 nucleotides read TGTGCCAGCACTCATAAAGGGAGTTCGCGGTCCTATGGCTACACCTTC. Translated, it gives CASTHKGSSRSYGYTF.

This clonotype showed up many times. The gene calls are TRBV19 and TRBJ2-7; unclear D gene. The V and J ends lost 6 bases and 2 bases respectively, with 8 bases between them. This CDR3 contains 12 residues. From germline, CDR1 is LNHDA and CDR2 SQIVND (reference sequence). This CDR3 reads CASRTDTYEQYV. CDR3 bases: TGTGCCAGTAGGACCGACACCTACGAGCAGTACGTC.

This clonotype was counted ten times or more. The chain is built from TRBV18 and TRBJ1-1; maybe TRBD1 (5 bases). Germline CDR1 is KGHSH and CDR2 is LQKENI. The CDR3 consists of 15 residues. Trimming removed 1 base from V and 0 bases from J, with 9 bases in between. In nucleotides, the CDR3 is TGTGCCAGCTCACCACGGGACCAGATGAACACTGAAGCTTTCTTT. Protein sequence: CASSPRDQMNTEAFF. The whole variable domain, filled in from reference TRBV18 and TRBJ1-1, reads NAGVMQNPRHLVRRRGQEARLRCSPMKGHSHVYWYRQLPEEGLKFMVYLQKENIIDESGMPKERFSAEFPKEGPSILRIQQVVRGDSAAYFCASSPRDQMNTEAFFGQGTRLTVV.

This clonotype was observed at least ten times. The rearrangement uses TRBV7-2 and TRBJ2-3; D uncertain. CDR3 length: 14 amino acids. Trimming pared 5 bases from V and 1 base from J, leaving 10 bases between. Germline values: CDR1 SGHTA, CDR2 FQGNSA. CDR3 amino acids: CASSPNWGTDTQYF. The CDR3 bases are TGTGCCAGCAGCCCAAACTGGGGCACAGATACGCAGTATTTT.